The source of this T cell receptor beta chain is a study of regulatory T cells in long-lasting Graves disease. Documented time point: newly diagnosed GD, antithyroid drugs for less than 3 months. PBMC RNA served as the TCR library source. Patients came from an endocrinology department in Xi'an, China. Arm-PCR with iRepertoire HTBI primers amplified the CDR3 regions for these TCR beta libraries. TCRdb fed the multiplex PCR reads into MiXCR, producing one record per CDR3 protein. The sample gives 250,000 or so distinct CDR3 sequences, approximately 20% of which show up once; about 15% is in the top ten. This sample also appeared in a second study, on T cells in Graves' hyperthyroidism and ophthalmopathy. Turning to that study: In the first-round RT-PCR of the TCR CDR3, the HTBI primer set was used. Blood also contained most expanded thyroid clonotypes above 0.001.

The clonotype was recovered from a woman in her 30s with Graves disease. This sample comprised peripheral blood mononuclear cells (PBMCs), obtained at new diagnosis, from a patient treated with antithyroid drugs.

Written as DNA, the CDR3 is TGTGCCAGCAGCTACAACCCGACAGGTCGCAATGAGCAGTTCTTC. Translating gives CASSYNPTGRNEQFF. The genes are TRBV11-2 and TRBJ2-1; possible D gene TRBD1, 6 bases. The CDR3 covers 15 residues. V was trimmed by 4 bases and J by 6 bases, leaving 16 bases between them. The V gene's germline CDR1 is SGHAT and CDR2 FQNNGV.